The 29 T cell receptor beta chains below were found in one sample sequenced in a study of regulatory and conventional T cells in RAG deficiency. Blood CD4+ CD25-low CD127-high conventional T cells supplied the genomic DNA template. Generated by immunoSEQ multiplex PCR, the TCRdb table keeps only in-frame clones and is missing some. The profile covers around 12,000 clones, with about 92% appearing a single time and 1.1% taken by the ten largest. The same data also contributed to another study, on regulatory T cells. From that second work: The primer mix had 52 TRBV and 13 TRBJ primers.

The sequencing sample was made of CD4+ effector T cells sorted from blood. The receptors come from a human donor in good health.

The chain's CDR3 is CASGLAGENTEAFF. In DNA, the CDR3 is TGTGCTAGTGGTTTAGCAGGGGAGAACACTGAAGCTTTCTTT. The chain couples TRBV12-5 to TRBJ1-1; tentatively, D is TRBD1 (6 bases). The CDR3 consists of 14 residues. Trimming pared 3 bases from V and 1 base from J, leaving 9 bases between. Germline V gene data show CDR1 as LGHNT and CDR2 as FRNRAP.

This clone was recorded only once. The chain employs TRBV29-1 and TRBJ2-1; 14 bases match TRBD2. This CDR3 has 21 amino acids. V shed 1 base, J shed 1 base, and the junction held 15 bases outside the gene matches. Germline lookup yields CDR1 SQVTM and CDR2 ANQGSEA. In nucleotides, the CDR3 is TGCAGCGTTGAAGCAGGGGGGACTAGCGGGAGACTGGGTTTTTCCTACAATGAGCAGTTCTTC. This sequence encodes CSVEAGGTSGRLGFSYNEQFF.

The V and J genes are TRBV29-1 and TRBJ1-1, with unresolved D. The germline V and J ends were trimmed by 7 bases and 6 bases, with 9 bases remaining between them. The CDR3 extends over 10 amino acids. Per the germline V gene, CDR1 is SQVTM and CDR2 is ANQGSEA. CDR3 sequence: CSGTDAEAFF. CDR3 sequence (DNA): TGCAGCGGTACGGACGCTGAAGCTTTCTTT.

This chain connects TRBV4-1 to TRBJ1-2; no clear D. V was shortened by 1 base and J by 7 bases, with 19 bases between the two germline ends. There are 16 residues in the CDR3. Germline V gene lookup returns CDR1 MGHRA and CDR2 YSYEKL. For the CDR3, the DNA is TGCGCCAGCAGCCAAGGCTCTTCACAGTCTCCCTTTGGCTACACCTTC. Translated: CASSQGSSQSPFGYTF.

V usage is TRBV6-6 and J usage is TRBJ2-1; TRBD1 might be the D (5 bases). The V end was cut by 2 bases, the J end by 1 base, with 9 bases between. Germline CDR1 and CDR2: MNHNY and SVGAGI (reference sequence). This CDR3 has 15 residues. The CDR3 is CASSYQGNSYNEQFF. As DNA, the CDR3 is TGTGCCAGCAGTTACCAGGGTAATTCCTACAATGAGCAGTTCTTC.

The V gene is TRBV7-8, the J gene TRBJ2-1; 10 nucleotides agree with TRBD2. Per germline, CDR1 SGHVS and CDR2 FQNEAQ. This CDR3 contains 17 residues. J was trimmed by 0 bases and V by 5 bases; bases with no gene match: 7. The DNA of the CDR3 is TGTGCCAGCAGCCCGAGGACTAGCGGATTCTCCTACAATGAGCAGTTCTTC. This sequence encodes CASSPRTSGFSYNEQFF.

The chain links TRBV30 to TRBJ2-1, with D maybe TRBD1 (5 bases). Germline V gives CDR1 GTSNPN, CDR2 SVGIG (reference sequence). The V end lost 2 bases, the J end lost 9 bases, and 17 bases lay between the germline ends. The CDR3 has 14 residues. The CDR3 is CAWSLSWGTGEQFF. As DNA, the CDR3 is TGTGCCTGGAGTTTATCGTGGGGAACAGGTGAGCAGTTCTTC.

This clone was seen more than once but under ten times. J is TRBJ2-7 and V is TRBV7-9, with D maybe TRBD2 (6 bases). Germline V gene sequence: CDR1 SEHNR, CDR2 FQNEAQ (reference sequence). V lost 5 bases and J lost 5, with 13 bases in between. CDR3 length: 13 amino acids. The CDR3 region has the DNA TGTGCCAGCAGCCGGACGGGAGCTCACGAGCAGTACTTC. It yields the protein CASSRTGAHEQYF. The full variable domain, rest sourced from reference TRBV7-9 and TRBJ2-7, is DTGVSQNPRHKITKRGQNVTFRCDPISEHNRLYWYRQTLGQGPEFLTYFQNEAQLEKSRLLSDRFSAERPKGSFSTLEIQRTEQGDSAMYLCASSRTGAHEQYFGPGTRLTVT.

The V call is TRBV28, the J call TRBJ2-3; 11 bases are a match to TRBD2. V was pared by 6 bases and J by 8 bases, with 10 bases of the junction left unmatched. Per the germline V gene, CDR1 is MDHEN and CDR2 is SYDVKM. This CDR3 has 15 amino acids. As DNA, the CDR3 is TGTGCCAGCAGGTCGACTAGCGGGACGGGGCCTACGCAGTATTTT. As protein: CASRSTSGTGPTQYF.

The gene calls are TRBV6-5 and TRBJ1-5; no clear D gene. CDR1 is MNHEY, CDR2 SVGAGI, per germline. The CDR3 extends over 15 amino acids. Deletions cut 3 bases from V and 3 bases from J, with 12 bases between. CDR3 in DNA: TGTGCCAGCAGTTATACCCGCAGTGCCAATCAGCCCCAGCATTTT. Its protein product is CASSYTRSANQPQHF.

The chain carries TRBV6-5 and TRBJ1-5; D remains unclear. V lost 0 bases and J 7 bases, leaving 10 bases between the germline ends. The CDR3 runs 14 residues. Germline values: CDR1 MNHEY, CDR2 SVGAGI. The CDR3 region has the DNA TGTGCCAGCAGTTACTCGAGAGGCGGCCAGCCCCAGCATTTT. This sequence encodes CASSYSRGGQPQHF.

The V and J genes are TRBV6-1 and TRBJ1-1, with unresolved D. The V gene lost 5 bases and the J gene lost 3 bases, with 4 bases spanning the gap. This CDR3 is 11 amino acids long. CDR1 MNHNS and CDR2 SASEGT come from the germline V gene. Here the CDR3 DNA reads TGTGCCAGCAGTACCTACACTGAAGCTTTCTTT. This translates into CASSTYTEAFF.

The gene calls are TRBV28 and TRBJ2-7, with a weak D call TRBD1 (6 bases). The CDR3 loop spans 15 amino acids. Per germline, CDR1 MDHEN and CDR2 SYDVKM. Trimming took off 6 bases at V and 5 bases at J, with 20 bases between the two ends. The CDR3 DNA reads TGTGCCAGCAGCTTACCGGGCCTAGGGGACAACGAGCAGTACTTC. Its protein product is CASSLPGLGDNEQYF.

The CDR3 loop is CASSGSRQGPFQETQYF. The CDR3 region has the DNA TGTGCCAGCAGTGGGTCCAGGCAGGGGCCCTTCCAAGAGACCCAGTACTTC. This chain connects TRBV28 to TRBJ2-5; TRBD1 is a possible D gene (6 bases). The CDR3 is made up of 17 amino acids. CDR1 is MDHEN and CDR2 is SYDVKM in the germline V gene. Between the trimmed V and J ends, which lost 5 bases and 1 base, there was a span of 20 bases. Supplemented by reference TRBV28 and TRBJ2-5, the full variable domain reads DVKVTQSSRYLVKRTGEKVFLECVQDMDHENMFWYRQDPGLGLRLIYFSYDVKMKEKGDIPEGYSVSREKKERFSLILESASTNQTSMYLCASSGSRQGPFQETQYFGPGTRLLVL.

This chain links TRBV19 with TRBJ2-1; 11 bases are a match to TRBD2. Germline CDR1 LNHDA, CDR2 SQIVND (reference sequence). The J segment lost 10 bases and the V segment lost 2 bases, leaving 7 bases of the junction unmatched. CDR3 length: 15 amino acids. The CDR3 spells CASSILAGGSGEQFF. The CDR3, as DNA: TGTGCCAGTAGTATACTAGCGGGGGGCTCAGGGGAGCAGTTCTTC.

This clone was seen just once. Here the CDR3 DNA reads TGCGCCAGCAGCTCCGGACAGAGCTACACCTTC. Amino acid sequence: CASSSGQSYTF. This chain joins TRBV5-1 and TRBJ1-2; TRBD1 is a possible D gene (6 bases). The V gene lost 3 bases and the J gene lost 9 bases, with 9 bases spanning the gap. The CDR3 length is 11 residues. CDR1 SGHRS and CDR2 YFSETQ come from the germline V gene.

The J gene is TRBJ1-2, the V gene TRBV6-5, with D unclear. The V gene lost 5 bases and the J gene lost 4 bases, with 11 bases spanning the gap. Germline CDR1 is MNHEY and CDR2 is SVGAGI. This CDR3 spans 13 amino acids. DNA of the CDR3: TGTGCCAGCAGTGCCGGGGTGGTCTATGGCTACACCTTC. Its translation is CASSAGVVYGYTF.

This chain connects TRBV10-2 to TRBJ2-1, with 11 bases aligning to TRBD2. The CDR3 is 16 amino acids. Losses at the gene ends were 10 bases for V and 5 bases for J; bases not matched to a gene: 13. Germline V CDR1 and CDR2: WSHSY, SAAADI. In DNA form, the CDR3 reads TGCGCCACCGTACCGTCCGGGACTAGCGGCCACAATGAGCAGTTCTTC. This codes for CATVPSGTSGHNEQFF.

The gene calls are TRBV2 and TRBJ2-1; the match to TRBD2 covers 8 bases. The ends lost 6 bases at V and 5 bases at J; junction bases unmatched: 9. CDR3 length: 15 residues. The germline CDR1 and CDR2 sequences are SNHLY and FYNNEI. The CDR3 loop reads CASRPRSGSHNEQFF. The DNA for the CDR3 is TGTGCCAGCAGGCCGAGGAGCGGGAGTCACAATGAGCAGTTCTTC.

The DNA for the CDR3 is TGTGCCAGCAGCAACACAGGGCAGGGCACGCAGTATTTT. Its protein is CASSNTGQGTQYF. V gene TRBV9 combines with J gene TRBJ2-3; weak D call: TRBD1 (6 bases). Per the germline V gene, CDR1 is SGDLS and CDR2 is YYNGEE. CDR3 length equals 13 residues. V shed 4 bases and J shed 9 bases, with 15 bases lying between them.

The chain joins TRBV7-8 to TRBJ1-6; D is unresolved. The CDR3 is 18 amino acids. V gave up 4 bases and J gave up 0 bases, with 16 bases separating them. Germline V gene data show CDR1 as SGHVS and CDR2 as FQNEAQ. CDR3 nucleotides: TGTGCCAGCAGCTCGAGTTCTGGAACCAGCTCCTATAATTCACCCCTCCACTTT. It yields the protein CASSSSSGTSSYNSPLHF.

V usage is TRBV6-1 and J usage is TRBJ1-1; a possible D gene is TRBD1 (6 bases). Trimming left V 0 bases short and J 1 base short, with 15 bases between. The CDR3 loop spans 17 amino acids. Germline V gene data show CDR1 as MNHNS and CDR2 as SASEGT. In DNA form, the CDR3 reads TGTGCCAGCAGTGAAGCGCTTCGGGGGGGCCCGAACACTGAAGCTTTCTTT. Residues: CASSEALRGGPNTEAFF.

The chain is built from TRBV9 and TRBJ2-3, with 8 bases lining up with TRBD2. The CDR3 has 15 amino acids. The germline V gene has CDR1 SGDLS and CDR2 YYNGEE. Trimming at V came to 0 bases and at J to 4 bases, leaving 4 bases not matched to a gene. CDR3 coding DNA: TGTGCCAGCAGCGTAGTTTCTAGCGGGTCAGATACGCAGTATTTT. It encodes CASSVVSSGSDTQYF.

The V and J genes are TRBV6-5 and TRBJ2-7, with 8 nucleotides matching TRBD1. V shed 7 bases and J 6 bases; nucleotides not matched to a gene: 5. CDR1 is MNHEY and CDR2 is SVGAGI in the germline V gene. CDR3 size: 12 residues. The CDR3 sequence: CASTQGVGEQYF. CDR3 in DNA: TGTGCCAGCACACAGGGGGTGGGCGAGCAGTACTTC.

In DNA form, the CDR3 reads TGTGCCAGCAGCAAGCACGACAGGGGGCGCGCTGCTGAAGCTTTCTTT. Amino acids: CASSKHDRGRAAEAFF. The chain uses TRBV9 and TRBJ1-1, with 10 bases matching TRBD1. The CDR3 spans 16 residues. V dropped 4 bases and J dropped 6; count of bases not matched to a gene: 12. In germline, CDR1 is SGDLS, CDR2 YYNGEE.

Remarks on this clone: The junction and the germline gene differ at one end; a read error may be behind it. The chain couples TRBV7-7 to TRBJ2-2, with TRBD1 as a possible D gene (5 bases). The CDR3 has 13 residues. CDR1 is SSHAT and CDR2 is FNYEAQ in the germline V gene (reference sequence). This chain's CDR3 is CASSLRGTGELFF. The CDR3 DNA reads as TGTGCTAGCAGCTTAAGGGGTACCGGGGAGCTGTTTTTT.

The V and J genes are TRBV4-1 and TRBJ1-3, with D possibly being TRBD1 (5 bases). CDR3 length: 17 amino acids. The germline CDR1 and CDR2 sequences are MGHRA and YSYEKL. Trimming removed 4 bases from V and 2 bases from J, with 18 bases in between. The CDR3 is CASSPVPQGKPGNTIYF. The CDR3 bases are TGCGCCAGCAGCCCCGTTCCCCAGGGCAAACCTGGAAACACCATATATTTT.

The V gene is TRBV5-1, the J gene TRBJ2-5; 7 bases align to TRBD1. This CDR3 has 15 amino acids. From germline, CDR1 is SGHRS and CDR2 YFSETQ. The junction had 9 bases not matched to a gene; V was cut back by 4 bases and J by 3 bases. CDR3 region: CASSAIQGNKETQYF. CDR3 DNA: TGCGCCAGCAGCGCGATACAGGGGAATAAAGAGACCCAGTACTTC.

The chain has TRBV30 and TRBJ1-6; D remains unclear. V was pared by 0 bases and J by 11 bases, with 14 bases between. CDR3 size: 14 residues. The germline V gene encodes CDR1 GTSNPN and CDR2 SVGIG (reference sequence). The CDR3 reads CAWSVLEVKAPLHF. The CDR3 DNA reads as TGTGCCTGGAGTGTTCTAGAAGTAAAGGCACCCCTCCACTTT.